One sample yielded the 7 T cell receptor beta chains listed below, sequenced in a study of cytomegalovirus exposure and HLA in healthy donors. Primers: 60 Vbeta forward and 13 Jbeta reverse. The protocol was immunoSEQ multiplex PCR, while the TCRdb copy is restricted to in-frame clones and leaves out a portion. The data hold approximately 180,000 clones, with more than 85% observed a single time. The specimen sequenced was PBMCs. The source of these receptors is a woman aged 18-30 years in good health and CMV-seronegative.

The chain couples TRBV2 to TRBJ1-1; 8 bases fit TRBD1. The trim removed 8 bases at V and 3 bases at J, leaving 8 bases unmatched. From germline, CDR1 is SNHLY and CDR2 FYNNEI. The CDR3 has 14 amino acids. The CDR3: CASGARGPDTEAFF. CDR3 bases: TGTGCCAGCGGGGCCAGGGGGCCGGACACTGAAGCTTTCTTT.

The genes are TRBV7-8 and TRBJ1-5; 9 nucleotides agree with TRBD1. The length of the CDR3 is 16 residues. Germline loops: CDR1 SGHVS, CDR2 FQNEAQ. Losses at the gene ends were 3 bases for V and 4 bases for J; bases not matched to a gene: 7. The CDR3 coding sequence is TGTGCCAGCAGCTTTACCGGGACAGGGATAAATCAGCCCCAGCATTTT. It codes for CASSFTGTGINQPQHF.

CDR3 nucleotides: TGCGCCAGCAGCCGCGACTACGAGCAGTACTTC. It yields the protein CASSRDYEQYF. The chain uses TRBV5-1 and TRBJ2-5; no reliable D call. The DNA end favors TRBJ2-7, so the J call may be wrong. The CDR3 runs to 11 residues. Germline CDR1 is SGHRS and CDR2 is YFSETQ.

This chain links TRBV9 with TRBJ1-2, with D possibly being TRBD1 (5 bases). The CDR3 covers 15 residues. The germline V gene has CDR1 SGDLS and CDR2 YYNGEE. Trimming pared 4 bases from V and 12 bases from J, leaving 25 bases between. The CDR3 coding sequence is TGTGCCAGCAGCTTTACGACAGTACCGGTTAAGGACGACACCTTC. It codes for CASSFTTVPVKDDTF.

V usage is TRBV9 and J usage is TRBJ1-4; a possible D gene is TRBD1 (6 bases). The germline gives CDR1 SGDLS, CDR2 YYNGEE. Trimming cost V 4 bases and J 8 bases, with 15 bases left between them. The CDR3 consists of 14 residues. CDR3 nucleotides: TGTGCCAGCAGCTCCAGGCCAGGGGACGAAAAACTGTTTTTT. Translated, it gives CASSSRPGDEKLFF.

The chain is built from TRBV9 and TRBJ1-6; weak D call: TRBD1 (5 bases). This CDR3 has 13 residues. In germline, CDR1 is SGDLS, CDR2 YYNGEE. CDR3 protein: CAGGTDYNSPLHF. The DNA of the CDR3 is TGTGCGGGGGGAACAGATTATAATTCACCCCTCCACTTT.

The chain has TRBV11-1 and TRBJ2-1, with 7 bases lining up with TRBD2. This CDR3 has 18 residues. The germline V gene has CDR1 SGHAT and CDR2 FQDESV (reference sequence). V shed 2 bases and J 5 bases; nucleotides not matched to a gene: 15. This CDR3 reads CASSLRQRGDGKDNEQFF. CDR3 nucleotide sequence: TGTGCCAGCAGCTTAAGGCAGCGGGGAGATGGAAAGGACAATGAGCAGTTCTTC.